What follows are 29 T cell receptor beta chains derived from one specimen sequenced in a study of T cells after yellow fever vaccination. From the 5' RACE reads, TCRdb called clonotypes with MiXCR, one entry per CDR3 protein. The sample has roughly 500,000 distinct CDR3 sequences, roughly a fifth seen once. Sequenced here: PBMCs, sampled 15 days after the yellow fever booster vaccination. The receptors come from a young man who received the YFV17D yellow fever vaccine.

J is TRBJ2-5 and V is TRBV9, with D perhaps matching TRBD1 (6 bases). CDR1 is SGDLS and CDR2 is YYNGEE in the germline V gene. V dropped 3 bases and J dropped 3 bases, with 12 bases sitting between them. This CDR3 is 14 amino acids long. The CDR3 DNA sequence: TGTGCCAGCAGCGGAGGGACAATTAAAGAGACCCAGTACTTC. It codes for CASSGGTIKETQYF.

This clonotype was seen a few times. J is TRBJ2-3 and V is TRBV7-2; 8 positions match TRBD2. Germline values: CDR1 SGHTA, CDR2 FQGNSA. V shed 6 bases, J shed 1 base, and the junction held 3 bases outside the gene matches. CDR3 length equals 14 residues. CDR3 sequence reads: CASRPGGGTDTQYF. The CDR3 DNA reads as TGTGCCAGCAGACCCGGGGGGGGCACAGATACGCAGTATTTT.

This clonotype showed up many times. The CDR3 region is CASSQDTGVRGNEQFF. The CDR3 DNA reads TGTGCCAGCAGCCAAGATACAGGGGTACGGGGGAATGAGCAGTTCTTC. The V gene is TRBV4-2, the J gene TRBJ2-1; D perhaps matches TRBD1 (7 bases). The V gene lost 0 bases and the J gene lost 7 bases, with 16 bases spanning the gap. Germline V CDR1 and CDR2: LGHNA, YNFKEQ. The CDR3 extends over 16 amino acids.

The rearrangement joins TRBV7-8 to TRBJ2-2, with 9 bases fitting TRBD2. J gave up 6 bases and V 5 bases, and 13 bases lay outside the gene matches. The germline CDR1 and CDR2 sequences are SGHVS and FQNEAQ. The CDR3 covers 17 residues. The CDR3 loop is CASSPRRISGSAGELFF. The DNA for the CDR3 is TGTGCCAGCAGCCCGCGACGGATTAGCGGGAGTGCCGGGGAGCTGTTTTTT.

This chain connects TRBV5-1 to TRBJ2-1; D ambiguous. This CDR3 contains 14 residues. Deletions cut 6 bases from V and 4 bases from J, with 14 bases between. From germline, CDR1 is SGHRS and CDR2 YFSETQ. The CDR3 DNA is TGCGCCAGCAAAGTAGGCTCGGATTACAATGAGCAGTTCTTC. This sequence encodes CASKVGSDYNEQFF.

The chain recombines TRBV14 with TRBJ2-2; D is possibly TRBD1 (6 bases). CDR1 is SGHDN, CDR2 FVKESK, per germline. The CDR3 contains 12 residues. The V end lost 8 bases, the J end lost 9 bases, and 13 bases lay between the germline ends. This CDR3 reads CASATGPRELFF. CDR3 DNA sequence: TGTGCCAGCGCTACAGGGCCCCGGGAGCTGTTTTTT. Based on the CDR3 plus reference TRBV14 and TRBJ2-2, the full variable domain is EAGVTQFPSHSVIEKGQTVTLRCDPISGHDNLYWYRRVMGKEIKFLLHFVKESKQDESGMPNNRFLAERTGGTYSTLKVQPAELEDSGVYFCASATGPRELFFGEGSRLTVL.

The rearrangement uses TRBV5-1 and TRBJ1-5; D is possibly TRBD1 (6 bases). The CDR3 consists of 14 residues. The germline V and J ends were trimmed by 5 bases and 2 bases, with 11 bases remaining between them. Looked up from germline, CDR1 is SGHRS and CDR2 is YFSETQ. CDR3 sequence: CASSGGPGNQPQHF. CDR3 nucleotides: TGCGCCAGCAGTGGGGGGCCCGGCAATCAGCCCCAGCATTTT.

This clonotype was observed a few times. The J gene is TRBJ2-3, the V gene TRBV20-1; 7 bases are a match to TRBD2. Per germline, CDR1 DFQATT and CDR2 SNEGSKA (reference sequence). Germline trimming cut 3 bases from V and 2 bases from J; bases unmatched to any gene: 8. The CDR3 extends over 15 amino acids. The CDR3 region is CSASWGRENTDTQYF. DNA for the CDR3: TGCAGTGCTAGTTGGGGGAGGGAAAACACAGATACGCAGTATTTT.

As DNA, the CDR3 is TGTGCCAGCTCACCATTTGCAGGGTTTACCGGGGAGCTGTTTTTT. Translation: CASSPFAGFTGELFF. This sequence joins TRBV18 and TRBJ2-2, with D possibly being TRBD1 (5 bases). Germline V lookup: CDR1 KGHSH, CDR2 LQKENI. The CDR3 is made up of 15 amino acids. V lost 2 bases to trimming and J lost 5 bases, with 12 bases between them.

The sample holds a few counts of this clonotype. This chain joins TRBV18 and TRBJ2-5; D gene unclear. This CDR3 comprises 13 residues. Trimming cost V 0 bases and J 2 bases, with 4 bases left between them. CDR1 KGHSH and CDR2 LQKENI come from the germline V gene. CDR3 residues: CASSPPQQETQYF. The CDR3 DNA sequence: TGTGCCAGCTCACCACCGCAGCAAGAGACCCAGTACTTC.

This chain joins TRBV6-4 and TRBJ2-3; no clear D gene. CDR1 and CDR2 from the germline V gene are MRHNA and SNTAGT. V lost 2 bases to trimming and J lost 11 bases, with 8 bases between them. The CDR3 is 11 residues long. CDR3 nucleotides: TGTGCCAGCAGTGACGGTGGGCAGCAGTATTTT. Translating gives CASSDGGQQYF.

The CDR3 loop is CSARKFVAGPTGELFF. For the CDR3, the DNA is TGCAGTGCTAGAAAATTCGTGGCAGGGCCCACCGGGGAGCTGTTTTTT. The genes are TRBV20-1 and TRBJ2-2; D possibly corresponds to TRBD1 (5 bases). Germline assignment: CDR1 DFQATT and CDR2 SNEGSKA (reference sequence). This CDR3 is 16 amino acids long. The V gene lost 2 bases and the J gene lost 4 bases, with 17 bases spanning the gap.

A few counts support this clonotype. The chain is built from TRBV7-6 and TRBJ2-1; TRBD2 agrees at 9 bases. This CDR3 comprises 16 residues. After removal of 5 bases from V and 6 bases from J, the junction contained 11 bases not matched to a gene. The germline V gene has CDR1 SGHVS and CDR2 FNYEAQ. CDR3 protein: CASSPMAGGPGNEQFF. The DNA for the CDR3 is TGTGCCAGCAGCCCTATGGCGGGAGGGCCGGGCAATGAGCAGTTCTTC.

This clonotype has a handful of counts. The chain couples TRBV7-9 to TRBJ2-5; TRBD2 aligns across 8 bases. Germline V CDR1 and CDR2: SEHNR, FQNEAQ (reference sequence). The CDR3 spans 15 residues. V shed 0 bases and J 3 bases; nucleotides not matched to a gene: 3. The CDR3 protein is CASSLAQGLEETQYF. For the CDR3, the DNA is TGTGCCAGCAGCTTAGCGCAGGGACTAGAAGAGACCCAGTACTTC.

This clonotype appeared once. This sequence joins TRBV4-2 and TRBJ2-7; the D is unclear. The CDR3 totals 12 residues. CDR1 is LGHNA and CDR2 is YNFKEQ in the germline V gene. The V end was cut by 1 base, the J end by 5 bases, with 6 bases between. CDR3 nucleotide sequence: TGTGCCAGCAGCCAAGCCAATGACGAGCAGTACTTC. Encoded protein: CASSQANDEQYF.

This clonotype was detected a few times. V gene TRBV13 combines with J gene TRBJ2-7; D possibly corresponds to TRBD1 (5 bases). V lost 3 bases, J lost 6 bases, and 9 bases lay in between. In germline, CDR1 is PRHDT, CDR2 FYEKMQ (reference sequence). The CDR3 loop spans 12 amino acids. The CDR3 spells CASSLNRREQYF. The CDR3 DNA follows: TGTGCCAGCAGCTTGAACAGGCGCGAGCAGTACTTC.

This clonotype occurred a few times. This rearrangement joins TRBV4-2 to TRBJ1-1; no firm D call. Trimming stripped 3 bases from V and 8 bases from J, with 13 bases between. The CDR3 contains 13 residues. The germline V gene encodes CDR1 LGHNA and CDR2 YNFKEQ. In DNA form, the CDR3 reads TGTGCCAGCAGCCATGGTGGGTCGTCGGAAGCTTTCTTT. Residues: CASSHGGSSEAFF.

The chain carries TRBV14 and TRBJ2-1; D is uncertain. The length of the CDR3 is 15 residues. Germline V gives CDR1 SGHDN, CDR2 FVKESK. The ends were cut back, 1 base at V and 2 bases at J, with 9 bases in the middle. CDR3 amino acids: CASSQGRPTYNEQFF. The CDR3 bases are TGTGCCAGCAGCCAAGGGCGACCCACCTACAATGAGCAGTTCTTC.

This clonotype occurred a few times. The rearrangement joins TRBV25-1 to TRBJ2-5; D not certain. Germline values: CDR1 MGHDK, CDR2 SYGVNS. CDR3 length equals 17 residues. V lost 0 bases, J lost 2 bases, and 16 bases lay in between. The CDR3 bases are TGTGCCAGCAGTGAATATTTTTTAAGTAGAGATCAAGAGACCCAGTACTTC. Translating it yields CASSEYFLSRDQETQYF.

This chain joins TRBV27 and TRBJ2-5; 9 bases map to TRBD2. The CDR3 runs 15 residues. Germline values: CDR1 MNHEY, CDR2 SMNVEV (reference sequence). V was pared by 6 bases and J by 5 bases, with 10 bases of the junction left unmatched. CDR3 bases: TGTGCCAGCAGATCCCCCCTAGCGGGAAGCGAGACCCAGTACTTC. Protein sequence: CASRSPLAGSETQYF.

This clonotype was counted ten times or more. V gene TRBV6-2 or TRBV6-3 combines with J gene TRBJ2-3; no clear D. CDR1 and CDR2 (germline): MNHEY, SVGEGT. The CDR3 totals 11 residues. Deletions cut 7 bases from V and 6 bases from J, with 8 bases between. CDR3 sequence: CASTNGDTQYF. The CDR3 DNA follows: TGTGCCAGCACAAATGGGGATACGCAGTATTTT.

In this sample, this clonotype turned up a few times. The chain combines TRBV4-3 with TRBJ2-5, with D possibly called TRBD1 or TRBD2 (6 bases each). V was shortened by 0 bases and J by 1 base, with 12 bases between the two germline ends. The CDR3 is made up of 16 amino acids. Per germline, CDR1 LGHNA and CDR2 YSLEER. Written as DNA, the CDR3 is TGCGCCAGCAGCCAAGAAGAGGGGGGCTCCCAAGAGACCCAGTACTTC. This gives the protein CASSQEEGGSQETQYF.

This clonotype showed up many times. The rearrangement joins TRBV3-2 to TRBJ2-7. TRBV3-2 is flagged as a pseudogene. CDR3 length: 14 residues. The CDR3 region is CASSQELGYYEQYF. The CDR3 coding sequence is TGTGCCAGCAGCCAAGAACTAGGCTACTACGAGCAGTACTTC.

This clonotype has more than one count but fewer than ten. The chain links TRBV12-3 or TRBV12-4 to TRBJ2-1, with 9 positions matching TRBD2. The CDR3 consists of 15 residues. The junction had 7 bases not matched to a gene; V was cut back by 1 base and J by 9 bases. This CDR3 reads CASSLGGGLAAEQFF. DNA for the CDR3: TGTGCCAGCAGTTTAGGGGGGGGACTAGCAGCTGAGCAGTTCTTC.

The chain employs TRBV5-1 and TRBJ2-7; the match to TRBD2 covers 16 bases. This CDR3 region has 23 residues. V lost 1 base to trimming and J lost 4 bases; unmatched junction nucleotides: 23. Germline V gives CDR1 SGHRS, CDR2 YFSETQ. The CDR3 loop is CASSLLSGTEGTSGRAEAYEQYF. In DNA form, the CDR3 reads TGCGCCAGCAGCTTGCTCTCCGGGACTGAGGGGACTAGCGGGAGGGCCGAGGCTTACGAGCAGTACTTC.

This clonotype was observed a few times. The chain recombines TRBV7-9 with TRBJ1-1; D is unresolved. V shed 2 bases and J shed 1 base, with 11 bases lying between them. This CDR3 has 15 residues. The germline V gene has CDR1 SEHNR and CDR2 FQNEAQ (reference sequence). Here the CDR3 DNA reads TGTGCCAGCAGCTTAATTCGAGTTACGAACACTGAAGCTTTCTTT. Translating gives CASSLIRVTNTEAFF.

This clonotype was found a few times. The genes are TRBV7-2 and TRBJ2-1, with D unresolved. V lost 4 bases to trimming and J lost 12 bases, with 19 bases between them. From germline, CDR1 is SGHTA and CDR2 FQGNSA. The CDR3 covers 14 residues. CDR3 sequence reads: CASSSTLRWWWQFF. Here the CDR3 DNA reads TGTGCCAGCAGCTCGACCCTCAGGTGGTGGTGGCAGTTCTTC.

This chain links TRBV5-4 with TRBJ2-7; TRBD2 is a possible D gene (5 bases). Between the trimmed V and J ends, which lost 4 bases and 4 bases, there was a span of 15 bases. The CDR3 covers 14 residues. In germline, CDR1 is SGHNT, CDR2 YYREEE (reference sequence). The CDR3 bases are TGTGCCAGCAGCGGGGTGGGGAGCACTTACGAGCAGTACTTC. This gives the protein CASSGVGSTYEQYF.

Only a few counts were recorded for this clonotype. This rearrangement joins TRBV20-1 to TRBJ2-7, with 11 bases aligning to TRBD2. The CDR3 consists of 15 residues. The V segment lost 3 bases and the J segment 1 base; nucleotides outside the gene matches: 5. Per the germline V gene, CDR1 is DFQATT and CDR2 is SNEGSKA (reference sequence). CDR3 nucleotide sequence: TGCAGTGCTAGGGTACTAGCGGGAGTGTCCTACGAGCAGTACTTC. As protein: CSARVLAGVSYEQYF.